This T cell receptor (beta chain) stems from a study of blood T cell repertoires in COVID-19. Generated by immunoSEQ multiplex PCR, the TCRdb table keeps only in-frame clones and is missing some. The sample has around 140,000 clones, 86% seen once. Participants reported their clinical history, and cohort assignment relied on those reports. The sample was PBMCs or T cells enriched from blood (not recorded which). The sequence was obtained from a man aged 50 to 59 who had recovered from COVID-19.

CDR3 sequence (DNA): TGTGCCAGCGAGGGCACAGATACGCAGTATTTT. This encodes CASEGTDTQYF. V is TRBV7-6 and J is TRBJ2-3; D gene uncertain. From germline, CDR1 is SGHVS and CDR2 FNYEAQ. The CDR3 spans 11 residues. Trimming took 8 bases from V and 1 from J, leaving 4 bases between them.